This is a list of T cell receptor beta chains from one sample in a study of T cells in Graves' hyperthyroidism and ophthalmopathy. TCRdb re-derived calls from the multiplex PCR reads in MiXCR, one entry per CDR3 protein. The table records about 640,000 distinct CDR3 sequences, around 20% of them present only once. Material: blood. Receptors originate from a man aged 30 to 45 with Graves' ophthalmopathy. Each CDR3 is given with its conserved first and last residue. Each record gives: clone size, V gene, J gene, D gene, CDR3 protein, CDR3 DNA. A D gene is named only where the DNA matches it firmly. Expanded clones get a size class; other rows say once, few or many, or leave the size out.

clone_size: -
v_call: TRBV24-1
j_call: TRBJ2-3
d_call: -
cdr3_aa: CATSDSRSGTDTQYF
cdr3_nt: TGTGCCACCAGTGATTCGCGCAGTGGGACAGATACGCAGTATTTT

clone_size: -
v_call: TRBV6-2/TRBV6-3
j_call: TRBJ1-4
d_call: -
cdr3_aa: CASSYSGAESNEKLFF
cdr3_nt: TGTGCCAGCAGTTACTCCGGGGCAGAATCTAATGAAAAACTGTTTTTT

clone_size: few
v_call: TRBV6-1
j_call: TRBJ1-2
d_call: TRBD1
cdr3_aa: CASSPDRGEGYTF
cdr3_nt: TGTGCCAGCAGCCCTGACAGGGGTGAAGGCTACACCTTC

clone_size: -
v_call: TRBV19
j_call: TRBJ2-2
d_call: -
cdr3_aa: CASSTLEGVPNTGELFF
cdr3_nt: TGTGCCAGTAGTACTCTGGAGGGGGTTCCGAACACCGGGGAGCTGTTTTTT

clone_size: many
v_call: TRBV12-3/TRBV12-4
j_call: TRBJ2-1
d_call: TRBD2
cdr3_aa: CASSFAGGENEQFF
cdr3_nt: TGTGCCAGCAGTTTTGCGGGAGGGGAGAATGAGCAGTTCTTC

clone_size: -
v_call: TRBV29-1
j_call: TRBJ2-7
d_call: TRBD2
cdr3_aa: CSVQGRDGLAGGYHEQYF
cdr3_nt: TGCAGCGTCCAAGGGAGGGATGGACTAGCGGGAGGGTACCACGAGCAGTACTTC

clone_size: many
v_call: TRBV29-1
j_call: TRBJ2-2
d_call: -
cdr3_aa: CSWETPGTGELFF
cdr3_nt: TGCAGCTGGGAGACTCCCGGCACCGGGGAGCTGTTTTTT

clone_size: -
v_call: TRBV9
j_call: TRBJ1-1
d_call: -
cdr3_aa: CASSVNPNTEAFF
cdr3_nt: TGTGCCAGCAGCGTTAATCCGAACACTGAAGCTTTCTTT

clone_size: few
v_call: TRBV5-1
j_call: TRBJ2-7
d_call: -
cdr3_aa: CASSSGGNKKQETYEQYF
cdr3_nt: TGCGCCAGCAGCTCTGGAGGCAACAAGAAACAAGAAACCTACGAGCAGTACTTC

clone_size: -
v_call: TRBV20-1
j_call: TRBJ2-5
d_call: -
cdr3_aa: CSAASDQETQYF
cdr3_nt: TGCAGTGCTGCGTCAGACCAAGAGACCCAGTACTTC

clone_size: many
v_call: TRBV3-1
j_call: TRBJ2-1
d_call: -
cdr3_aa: CASSPTGWNEQFF
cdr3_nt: TGTGCCAGCAGCCCGACGGGGTGGAATGAGCAGTTCTTC

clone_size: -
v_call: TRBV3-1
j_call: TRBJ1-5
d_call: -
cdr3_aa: CASSQSHWGRNQPQHF
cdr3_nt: TGTGCCAGCAGCCAGTCGCACTGGGGAAGAAATCAGCCCCAGCATTTT

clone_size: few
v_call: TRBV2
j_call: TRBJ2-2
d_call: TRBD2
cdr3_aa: CASSLAGEAGELFF
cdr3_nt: TGTGCCAGCAGCCTAGCGGGAGAGGCCGGGGAGCTGTTTTTT

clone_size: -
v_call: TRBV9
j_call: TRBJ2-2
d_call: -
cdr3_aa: CASSVGSPGELFF
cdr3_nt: TGTGCCAGCAGCGTAGGTTCCCCCGGGGAGCTGTTTTTT

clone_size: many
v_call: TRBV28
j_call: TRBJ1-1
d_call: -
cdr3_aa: CASIGGIRTEAFF
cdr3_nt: TGTGCCAGCATCGGGGGCATCAGAACTGAAGCTTTCTTT

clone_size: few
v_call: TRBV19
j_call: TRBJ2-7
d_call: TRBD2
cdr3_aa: CASSILHGTSNEHEQYF
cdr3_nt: TGTGCCAGTAGTATCCTCCATGGGACTAGCAACGAACACGAGCAGTACTTC

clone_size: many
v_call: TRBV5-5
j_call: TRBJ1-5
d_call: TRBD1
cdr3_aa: CASSLVPGGNSNQPQHF
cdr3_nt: TGTGCCAGCAGCTTGGTCCCAGGGGGCAATAGCAATCAGCCCCAGCATTTT

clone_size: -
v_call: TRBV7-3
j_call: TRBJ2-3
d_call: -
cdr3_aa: CASSLGAGSDTQYF
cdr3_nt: TGTGCCAGCAGCTTAGGAGCAGGGTCAGATACGCAGTATTTT

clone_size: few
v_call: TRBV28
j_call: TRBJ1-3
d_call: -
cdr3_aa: CASGPGAVSGNTIYF
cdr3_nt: TGTGCCAGCGGCCCAGGGGCAGTCTCTGGAAACACCATATATTTT

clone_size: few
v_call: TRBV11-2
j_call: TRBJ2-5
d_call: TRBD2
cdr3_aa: CASSLGTSGPAYF
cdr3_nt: TGTGCCAGCAGCTTAGGGACTAGCGGCCCCGCGTACTTC

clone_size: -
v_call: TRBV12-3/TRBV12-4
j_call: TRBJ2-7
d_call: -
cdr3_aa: CASSFRYEQYF
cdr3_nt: TGTGCCAGCAGTTTTCGATACGAGCAGTACTTC

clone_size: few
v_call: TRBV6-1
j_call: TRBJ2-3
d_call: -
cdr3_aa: CASRLGVQLADTQYF
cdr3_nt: TGTGCCAGCAGACTCGGGGTCCAGCTTGCAGATACGCAGTATTTT

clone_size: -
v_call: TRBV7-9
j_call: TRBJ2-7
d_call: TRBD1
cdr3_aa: CASSSGGTGGAIYEQYF
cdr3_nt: TGTGCCAGCAGCTCCGGCGGGACAGGGGGCGCGATCTACGAGCAGTACTTC

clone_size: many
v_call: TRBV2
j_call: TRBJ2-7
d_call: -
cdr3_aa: CASSEIHLWEQYF
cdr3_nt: TGTGCCAGCAGTGAGATTCACCTCTGGGAGCAGTACTTC

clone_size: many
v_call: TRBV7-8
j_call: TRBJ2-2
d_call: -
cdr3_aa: CASSDYTGELFF
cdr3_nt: TGTGCCAGCAGCGACTACACCGGGGAGCTGTTTTTT

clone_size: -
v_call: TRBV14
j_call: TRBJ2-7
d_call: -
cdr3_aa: CASSQDRGRRHEQYF
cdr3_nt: TGTGCCAGCAGCCAAGATCGGGGGAGACGACACGAGCAGTACTTC

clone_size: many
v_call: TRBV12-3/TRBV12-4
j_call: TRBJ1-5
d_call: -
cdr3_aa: CASSLGLGSNQPQHF
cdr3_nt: TGTGCCAGCAGTCTAGGACTGGGTAGCAATCAGCCCCAGCATTTT

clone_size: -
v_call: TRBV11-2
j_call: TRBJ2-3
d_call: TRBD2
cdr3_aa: CASSQSGSGDTQYF
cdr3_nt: TGTGCCAGCAGCCAAAGCGGGAGTGGAGATACGCAGTATTTT

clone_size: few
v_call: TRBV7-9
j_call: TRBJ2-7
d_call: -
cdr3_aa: CASTRSGASDLEQYF
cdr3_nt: TGTGCCAGCACTCGCAGTGGGGCGAGTGATCTCGAGCAGTACTTC

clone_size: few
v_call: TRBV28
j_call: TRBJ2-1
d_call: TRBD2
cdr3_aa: CASSPGTSGRLFF
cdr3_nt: TGTGCCAGCAGTCCTGGGACTAGCGGGAGGTTGTTCTTC

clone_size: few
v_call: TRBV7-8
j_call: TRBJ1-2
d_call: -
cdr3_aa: CASSLNPAQGGDGYTF
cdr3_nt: TGTGCCAGCAGCTTAAACCCAGCCCAGGGAGGGGATGGCTACACCTTC

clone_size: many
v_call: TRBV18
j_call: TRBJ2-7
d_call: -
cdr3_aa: CASSSTHRDIYEQYF
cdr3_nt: TGTGCCAGCTCATCTACGCACAGGGACATCTACGAGCAGTACTTC

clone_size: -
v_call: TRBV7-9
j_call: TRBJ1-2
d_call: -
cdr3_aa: CASSSTGGEVYGYTF
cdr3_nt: TGTGCCAGCAGCTCCACCGGAGGGGAAGTCTATGGCTACACCTTC